The sequence of this T cell receptor beta chain was determined in a study of cytomegalovirus exposure and HLA in healthy donors. PCR used 60 Vbeta primers and 13 Jbeta primers. Sequencing used immunoSEQ multiplex PCR; TCRdb keeps in-frame clones, though not all of them. The table records about 180,000 clones, about 80% of them present only once. Points on this clone: Its cognate antigen is unknown.

This CDR3 spans 16 amino acids. Germline V gives CDR1 MNHEY, CDR2 SVGAGI. Trimming cost V 2 bases and J 4 bases; bases outside gene matches: 5. Whole-study findings and limits: In a later analysis, productive TCRs from donors in an Asian-associated ancestry cluster reportedly carried fewer N-insertions than the cohort mean. TCR beta chains numbering under 200 were designated cytomegalovirus-associated.

This sequence joins TRBV6-5 and TRBJ2-2; TRBD1 matches 9 bases. The receptor was derived from a woman between 40 and 55 years old in good health and CMV-seronegative. The sample was PBMCs. CDR3 amino acids: CASSYGGTGSTGELFF. The CDR3 DNA is TGTGCCAGCAGTTACGGGGGGACAGGGAGCACCGGGGAGCTGTTTTTT.